This T cell receptor beta chain was found in a study of T-cell reconstitution after alpha-beta-depleted transplantation in children. Findings and caveats of the study: Most T-cell counts and diversity one year after the transplant came from T cells that were newly produced. The origin of alpha-beta T cells about two months after transplant was reportedly several hundred expanded graft clones. Some patients showed high day-60 TCRbeta diversity, which derived from surviving recipient T cells and thymic progenitors.

In this sample, this clonotype turned up many times. The antigen remains undetermined. The length of the CDR3 is 14 residues. V dropped 6 bases and J dropped 5; count of bases not matched to a gene: 7. Molecular barcoding with unique molecular identifiers was used for the TCRbeta library. TCRdb used MiXCR to reprocess the PCR reads, holding one entry per CDR3 protein. The table has 400,000 to 450,000 distinct CDR3 sequences, about 40% seen once. This receptor was identified in a girl aged 2 to 9 with aplastic anemia, due to receive a stem cell transplant. The rearrangement links TRBV12-3 or TRBV12-4 to TRBJ2-4; 7 bases line up with TRBD1. The material was PBMCs, obtained before TCRalphabeta/CD19-depleted stem cell transplant. The CDR3 sequence: CASSRPDRENIQYF. CDR3 nucleotides: TGTGCCAGCAGCCGACCCGACAGGGAAAACATTCAGTACTTC.